This TCR beta chain was identified during a study of regulatory T cells in long-lasting Graves disease (dated by TCRdb to about 2021). Looking at the study overall: Patients with newly diagnosed Graves' disease had been on antithyroid drugs for under 3 months. Persistent Graves' disease patients were compared with newly diagnosed Graves' disease patients by peripheral blood TCR sequencing and RNA sequencing. The study was conducted in China and was registered as a clinical trial. A total of roughly 33 samples were covered by TCR sequencing, comprising roughly 13 persistent and some 20 newly diagnosed Graves' disease patients. The investigation overall reported the following: The study examined only peripheral blood because the primary lesion, thyroid tissue, could not be accessed. Patients with persistent disease shared more public clonotypes (approximately 2,500) than newly diagnosed patients did (966). The authors noted that the small sample size was a limitation that may lower accuracy. Only the TCR beta chain was sequenced and analyzed. Lower TCR Shannon entropy and fewer highly expanded clones were observed in persistent Graves' disease patients than in newly diagnosed patients, which suggested clonal expansion. Persistent disease showed preferential use of TRBV28, TRBJ1-2 and TRBJ2-5, whereas newly diagnosed disease favored TRBV20-1 and TRBJ2-1.

Remarks on this clonotype: This clone's antigen is unknown. No quality values exist for individual bases; no much larger clone is one base distant.

Including the terminal cysteine and phenylalanine, the CDR3 comprises 15 residues. The kept DNA is CDR3 alone, 45 bases in frame from the first base. From a lookup of the germline V gene, CDR1 and CDR2 are MNHEY and SVGEGT. V was cut back by 0 bases and J by 4 bases, leaving a gap of 7 bases between them. Library prep was done by multiplex PCR. Sequencing used an Illumina HiSeq 4000. CDR3 regions were amplified by Arm-PCR with iRepertoire HTBI primers to construct TCR beta libraries. Before sequencing, the PCR products went through gel purification. Per the original workflow: A total of around 59 TRBV and some 15 TRBJ segments were identified across samples and were used for gene usage analysis of CDR3 amino acid clonotypes. COPE and FqMerger were used to merge the filtered high-quality paired reads into contigs. BLAST was used to align contigs to IMGT TRBV, TRBD and TRBJ reference genes, and CDR3 was defined according to IMGT. Any clonotype with a frequency above 0.1% was counted as a highly expanded clone. Repertoire diversity was measured by Shannon entropy, and V-J evenness by the Gini coefficient. Clonotypes shared by more than one individual were considered public. TCRdb passed the public sequencing reads through fastp at Q25 and MiXCR, retaining productive beta sequences. Entries that share a CDR3 protein sequence are merged under the most common genes and DNA. TCRdb, rather than the study authors, made the V and J calls. A total of some 500,000 distinct CDR3 sequences appear in this sample, more than 15% of them only once. Together, the top ten hold around 25% of the sample.

Explained via the paper, the time point label denotes: newly diagnosed GD, antithyroid drugs for less than 3 months. For both TCR sequencing and RNA sequencing, RNA was extracted from PBMCs using TRIzol. The diagnosis of Graves' disease followed American Thyroid Association guidelines. Recruitment of patients was carried out at an endocrinology department in Xi'an, China. Each patient gave approximately 8.8 milliliters of peripheral blood, collected in an EDTA anticoagulant tube. Ficoll Paque Plus density gradient separation was used to isolate PBMCs, and no further T cell sorting was done. An Agilent 2100 Bioanalyzer and agarose gel were used to assess RNA quality, and a NanoDrop 2000 was used to measure RNA concentration. These data also formed part of another study, on T cells in Graves' hyperthyroidism and ophthalmopathy. Taken from the second paper: Stable Graves' hyperthyroidism was defined as no progression to ophthalmopathy during 18 months of follow-up. The hyperthyroidism patients were between 18 and 65 years old and newly diagnosed, with a disease duration of less than 2 months. The study excluded patients with uncontrolled infections, other autoimmune diseases, pregnancy or lactation. Diagnoses were based on clinical symptoms, serum thyroxine and TRAb, thyroid ultrasound and orbital computed tomography. The first round of RT-PCR for the TCR CDR3 was performed with the HTBI primer set and the Qiagen OneStep RT-PCR kit. Most expanded thyroid clonotypes (frequency above 0.001) were also found in blood, which suggests that blood repertoires may mirror thyroid immune responses. A model built on a 13 V-J signature distinguished ophthalmopathy from stable hyperthyroidism, reaching roughly 88% sensitivity and around 81% specificity in cross-validation and 80%/75% in testing. In validation, the model predicted progression to ophthalmopathy with 55% to 71% sensitivity and 72.22% specificity, a median of 6.5 months before onset. A discovery cohort of about a hundred patients, 43 with Graves' ophthalmopathy and 55 to 60 with stable Graves' hyperthyroidism, was used to find distinguishing TCR V-J signatures. Prospective prediction of ophthalmopathy was tested in an independent validation cohort consisting of roughly 20 hyperthyroidism patients and around 16 patients who later progressed to ophthalmopathy. The approximately 98 discovery patients were randomly divided into training and test sets at a 7:3 ratio. In addition, the study compared T-cell repertoires in thyroid tissue and in blood from roughly 6 Graves' hyperthyroidism patients. After blood sampling, hyperthyroidism patients were treated with methimazole at a starting dose of 30 mg daily, and ophthalmopathy patients were treated with high-dose intravenous methylprednisolone. Libraries were constructed in a second round of multiplex PCR, after which size selection and purification were carried out. Libraries were sequenced paired-end with 100 bp reads on an Illumina HiSeq2000. SOAPnuke was used to process the raw data, removing reads that contained adapters or uncalled bases, had a mean Phred below 15, or lacked an exact match to the constant primer or identifier. High-quality paired reads were merged with COPE v1.2.5, and unique nucleotide sequences were defined as clonotypes. MiTCR v1.1 was used to align clonotypes to the IMGT TRBV, TRBD and TRBJ reference segments. Only V-J combinations with frequency above 0.0001, covering 99.2% of repertoires, were analysed. A TCS score was defined as the ratio of F50 (clonal expansion) to E x V (chaos), with BLOSUM62-based TCRdist applied between CDR3 peptides within each V-J. Welch's t-statistics and random forest reduced around 510 V-J features to 13, which were used in a naive Bayes classifier (R e1071). Sample size was not statistically predetermined, and investigators were not blinded to group allocation. The paper describes TCR Vbeta CDR3 sequencing of about 140 peripheral blood samples, made up of 43 ophthalmopathy patients, approximately 73 hyperthyroidism patients and about 17 progressor patients.

The material sequenced was peripheral blood mononuclear cells (PBMCs), taken at new diagnosis, from a patient treated with antithyroid drugs. The V and J segments used are TRBV6-2 or TRBV6-3 and TRBJ1-6; no D segment can be confidently identified. The TCR sequence derives from a woman in her forties or fifties with Graves disease. Donor details come from another sample of the same person, matched by shared clones. The CDR3 reads as follows: CASSYSKGYNSPLHF. The DNA reads as follows: TGTGCCAGCAGTTACTCGAAAGGGTATAATTCACCCCTCCACTTT.